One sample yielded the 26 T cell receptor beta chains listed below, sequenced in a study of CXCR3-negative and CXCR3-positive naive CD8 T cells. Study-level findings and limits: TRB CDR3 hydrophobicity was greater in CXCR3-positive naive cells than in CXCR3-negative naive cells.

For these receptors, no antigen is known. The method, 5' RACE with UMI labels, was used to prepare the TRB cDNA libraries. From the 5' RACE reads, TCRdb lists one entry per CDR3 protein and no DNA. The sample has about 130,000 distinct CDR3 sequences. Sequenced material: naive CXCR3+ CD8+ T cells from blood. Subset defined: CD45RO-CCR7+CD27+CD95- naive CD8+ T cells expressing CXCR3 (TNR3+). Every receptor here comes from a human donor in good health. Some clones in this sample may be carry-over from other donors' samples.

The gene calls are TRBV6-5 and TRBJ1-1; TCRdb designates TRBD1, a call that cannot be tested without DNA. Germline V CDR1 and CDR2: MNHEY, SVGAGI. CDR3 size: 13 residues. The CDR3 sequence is CASSITGSTEAFF.

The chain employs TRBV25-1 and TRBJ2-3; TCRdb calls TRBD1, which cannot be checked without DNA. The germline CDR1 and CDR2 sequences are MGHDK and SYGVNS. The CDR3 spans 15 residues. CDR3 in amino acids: CASSDLIDRADTQYF. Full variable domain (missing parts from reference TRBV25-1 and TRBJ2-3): EADIYQTPRYLVIGTGKKITLECSQTMGHDKMYWYQQDPGMELHLIHYSYGVNSTEKGDLSSESTVSRIRTEHFPLTLESARPSHTSQYLCASSDLIDRADTQYFGPGTRLTVL.

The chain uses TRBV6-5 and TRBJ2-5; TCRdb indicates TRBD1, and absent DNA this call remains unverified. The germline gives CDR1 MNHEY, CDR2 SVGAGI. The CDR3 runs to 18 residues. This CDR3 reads CASSYSGTGTKTQETQYF.

The CDR3 loop reads CASSQPGRTNYGYTF. V is TRBV9 and J is TRBJ1-2. CDR3 length: 15 residues. Germline CDR1 is SGDLS and CDR2 is YYNGEE. Variable domain in full (rest from reference TRBV9 and TRBJ1-2): DSGVTQTPKHLITATGQRVTLRCSPRSGDLSVYWYQQSLDQGLQFLIQYYNGEERAKGNILERFSAQQFPDLHSELNLSSLELGDSALYFCASSQPGRTNYGYTFGSGTRLTVV.

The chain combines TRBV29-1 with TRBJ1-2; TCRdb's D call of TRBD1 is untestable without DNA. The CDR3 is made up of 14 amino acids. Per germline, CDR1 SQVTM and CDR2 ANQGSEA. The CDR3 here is CSVEVGGLVRGYTF.

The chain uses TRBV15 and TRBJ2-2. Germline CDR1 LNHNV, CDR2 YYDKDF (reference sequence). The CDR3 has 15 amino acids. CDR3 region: CATSKDQRNTGELFF.

The CDR3 is CASSRTGFAAGRGNEQFF. The chain carries TRBV3-1 and TRBJ2-1; with no DNA, the TCRdb D assignment of TRBD1 cannot be verified. The CDR3 is made up of 18 amino acids. Looked up from germline, CDR1 is LGHDT and CDR2 is YNNKEL (reference sequence).

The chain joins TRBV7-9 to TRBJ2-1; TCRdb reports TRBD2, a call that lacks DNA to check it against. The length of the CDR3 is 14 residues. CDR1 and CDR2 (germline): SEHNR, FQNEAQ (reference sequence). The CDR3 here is CASSPLAVYNEQFF. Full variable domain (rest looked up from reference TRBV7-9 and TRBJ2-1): DTGVSQNPRHKITKRGQNVTFRCDPISEHNRLYWYRQTLGQGPEFLTYFQNEAQLEKSRLLSDRFSAERPKGSFSTLEIQRTEQGDSAMYLCASSPLAVYNEQFFGPGTRLTVL.

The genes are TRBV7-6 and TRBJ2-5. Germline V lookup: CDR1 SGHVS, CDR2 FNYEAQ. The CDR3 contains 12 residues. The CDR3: CASSSPRETQYF.

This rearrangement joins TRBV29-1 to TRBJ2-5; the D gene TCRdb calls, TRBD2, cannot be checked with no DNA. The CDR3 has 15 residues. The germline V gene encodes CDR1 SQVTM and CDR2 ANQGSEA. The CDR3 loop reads CSVTTTSVGGETQYF.

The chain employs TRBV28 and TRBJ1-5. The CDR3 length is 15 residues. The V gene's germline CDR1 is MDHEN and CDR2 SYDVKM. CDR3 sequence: CASSFRFLNHQPQHF.

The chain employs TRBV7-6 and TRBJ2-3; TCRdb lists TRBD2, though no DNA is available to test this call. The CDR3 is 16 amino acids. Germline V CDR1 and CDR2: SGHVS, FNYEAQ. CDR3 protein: CACRYLAGASTDTQYF.

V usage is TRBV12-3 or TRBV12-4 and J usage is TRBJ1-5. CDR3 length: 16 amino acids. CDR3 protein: CASSLPTADSNQPQHF.

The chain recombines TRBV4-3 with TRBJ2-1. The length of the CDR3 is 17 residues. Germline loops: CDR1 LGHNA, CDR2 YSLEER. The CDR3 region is CASSRGRINGYHNEQFF.

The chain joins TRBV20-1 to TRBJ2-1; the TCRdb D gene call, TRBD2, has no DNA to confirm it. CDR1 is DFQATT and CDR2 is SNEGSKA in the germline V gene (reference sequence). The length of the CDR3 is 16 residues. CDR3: CSAPGGSGKFYNEQFF.

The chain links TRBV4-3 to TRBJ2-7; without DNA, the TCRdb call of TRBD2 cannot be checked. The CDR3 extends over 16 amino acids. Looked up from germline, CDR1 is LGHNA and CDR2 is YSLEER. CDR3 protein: CASSQDVAGGSYEQYF.

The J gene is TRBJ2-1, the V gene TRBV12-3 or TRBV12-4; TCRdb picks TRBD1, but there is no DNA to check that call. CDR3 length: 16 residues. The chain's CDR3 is CASSTPRGSWNNEQFF.

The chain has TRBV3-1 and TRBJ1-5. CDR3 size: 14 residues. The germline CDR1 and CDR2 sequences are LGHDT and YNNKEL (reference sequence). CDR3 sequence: CASSQDRYGQPQHF.

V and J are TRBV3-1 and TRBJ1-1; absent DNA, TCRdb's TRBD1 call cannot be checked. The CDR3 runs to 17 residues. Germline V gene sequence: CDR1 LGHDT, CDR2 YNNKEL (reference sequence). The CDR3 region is CASSPVIIRDKGTEAFF.

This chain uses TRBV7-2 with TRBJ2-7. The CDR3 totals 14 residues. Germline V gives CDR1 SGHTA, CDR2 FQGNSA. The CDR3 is CASSFPTRKGEQYF.

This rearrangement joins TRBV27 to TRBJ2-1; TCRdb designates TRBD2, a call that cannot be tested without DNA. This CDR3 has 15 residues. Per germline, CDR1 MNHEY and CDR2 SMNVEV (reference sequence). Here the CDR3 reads CASSLFAGGPYEQFF.

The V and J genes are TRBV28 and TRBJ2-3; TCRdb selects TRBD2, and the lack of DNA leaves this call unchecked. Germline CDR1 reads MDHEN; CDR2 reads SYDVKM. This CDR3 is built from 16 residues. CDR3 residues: CASSYGLAGVADTQYF.

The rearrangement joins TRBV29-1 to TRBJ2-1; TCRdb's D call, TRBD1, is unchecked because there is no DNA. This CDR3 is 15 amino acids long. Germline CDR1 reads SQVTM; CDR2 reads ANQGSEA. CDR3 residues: CSVEDHRDRANEQFF.

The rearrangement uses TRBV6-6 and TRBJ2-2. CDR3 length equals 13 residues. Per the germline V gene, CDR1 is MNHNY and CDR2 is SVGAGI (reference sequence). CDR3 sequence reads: CASSYGDTGELIF.

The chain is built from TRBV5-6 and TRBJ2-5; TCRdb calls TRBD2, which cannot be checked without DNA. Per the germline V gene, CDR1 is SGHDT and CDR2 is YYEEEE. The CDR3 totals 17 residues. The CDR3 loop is CASSEFGTSGGQETQYF.

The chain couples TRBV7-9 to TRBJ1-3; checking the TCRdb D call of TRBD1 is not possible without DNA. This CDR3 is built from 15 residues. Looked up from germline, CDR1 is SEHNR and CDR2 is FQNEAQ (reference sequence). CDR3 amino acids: CASSRLVPSGNTIYF.